The 23 T cell receptor beta chains presented below share a single source sample, sequenced in a study of T-cell reconstitution after alpha-beta-depleted transplantation in children. The library targeted TCRbeta and was prepared with unique molecular identifiers. Each CDR3 protein is one row after TCRdb ran MiXCR on the PCR reads. The sample lists about 980,000 distinct CDR3 sequences; around 30% were seen once. The input for sequencing was PBMCs, mostly from graft donor cells, taken 360 days after TCRalphabeta/CD19-depleted stem cell transplant. These receptor sequences come from a boy under three years old who had a stem cell transplant for SCID, so the T cells may come from the graft donor.

The sample holds a few counts of this clonotype. The chain combines TRBV6-1 with TRBJ2-7, with TRBD2 identical over 10 bases. The J segment lost 3 bases and the V segment lost 5 bases, leaving 10 bases of the junction unmatched. This CDR3 has 16 residues. Germline V gives CDR1 MNHNS, CDR2 SASEGT. CDR3 coding DNA: TGTGCCAGCAGTCCTTTAGCGGGGGGCGTTCTCTACGAGCAGTACTTC. Residues: CASSPLAGGVLYEQYF.

This clonotype was detected only a few times. The chain joins TRBV4-3 to TRBJ2-2, with 10 bases that match TRBD2. V shed 5 bases and J 7 bases; nucleotides not matched to a gene: 7. The CDR3 is 15 residues long. Germline loops: CDR1 LGHNA, CDR2 YSLEER. CDR3 in DNA: TGCGCCAGCAGCGCTCAACTAGCGGGGAGCGGGGAGCTGTTTTTT. It encodes CASSAQLAGSGELFF.

V gene TRBV5-1 combines with J gene TRBJ2-1; no clear D gene. The V gene lost 0 bases and the J gene lost 4 bases, with 8 bases spanning the gap. Per the germline V gene, CDR1 is SGHRS and CDR2 is YFSETQ. There are 14 residues in the CDR3. This CDR3 reads CASSLVPDYNEQFF. Here the CDR3 DNA reads TGCGCCAGCAGCTTGGTCCCTGATTACAATGAGCAGTTCTTC.

The V gene is TRBV12-3 or TRBV12-4, the J gene TRBJ2-7, with D perhaps matching TRBD1 (6 bases). The V gene lost 7 bases and the J gene lost 7 bases, with 20 bases spanning the gap. The CDR3 runs 14 residues. The CDR3 nucleotides are TGTGCCAGCACCCCGGACCTTTCAAGGGGGGAGCAGTACTTC. The encoded protein is CASTPDLSRGEQYF.

This clonotype was recorded a few times. This chain joins TRBV29-1 and TRBJ1-2; a possible D gene is TRBD1 (5 bases). The V gene lost 7 bases and the J gene lost 0 bases, with 12 bases spanning the gap. Germline V gene data show CDR1 as SQVTM and CDR2 as ANQGSEA. CDR3 length: 13 amino acids. Here the CDR3 reads CSAKDNTNYGYTF. The CDR3 DNA reads as TGCAGCGCTAAGGACAACACTAACTATGGCTACACCTTC.

This clonotype has just a few counts. The chain recombines TRBV5-1 with TRBJ2-7; D is unclear. Deletions cut 2 bases from V and 2 bases from J, with 11 bases between. The CDR3 spans 14 residues. CDR1 is SGHRS and CDR2 is YFSETQ in the germline V gene. This CDR3 is CASSFNSGPYEQYF. As DNA, the CDR3 is TGCGCCAGCAGCTTCAACTCAGGCCCCTACGAGCAGTACTTC.

V is TRBV20-1 and J is TRBJ1-1; no clear D. CDR1 and CDR2 (germline): DFQATT, SNEGSKA (reference sequence). V was shortened by 4 bases and J by 5 bases, with 11 bases between the two germline ends. This CDR3 has 12 residues. For the CDR3, the DNA is TGCAGTGCTATTGAATTTCGGACTGAAGCTTTCTTT. As protein: CSAIEFRTEAFF.

The chain links TRBV18 to TRBJ2-1; TRBD1 aligns across 8 bases. Trimming took 2 bases from V and 1 from J; bases not matched to a gene: 7. The CDR3 is 17 amino acids. CDR1 KGHSH and CDR2 LQKENI come from the germline V gene. CDR3 bases: TGTGCCAGCTCACCAAGGCCAGGACAGGGATCCTACAATGAGCAGTTCTTC. This translates into CASSPRPGQGSYNEQFF.

The table lists this clonotype with many counts. The V gene is TRBV28, the J gene TRBJ1-4, with TRBD1 identical over 8 bases. V was pared by 3 bases and J by 7 bases, with 10 bases of the junction left unmatched. Germline CDR1 is MDHEN and CDR2 is SYDVKM. This CDR3 is 16 amino acids long. CDR3 DNA: TGTGCCAGCAGTTTTCCCCACAGGGGGGGAGGTGAAAAACTGTTTTTT. Translation: CASSFPHRGGGEKLFF. The full variable domain, its missing parts supplied by reference TRBV28 and TRBJ1-4, is DVKVTQSSRYLVKRTGEKVFLECVQDMDHENMFWYRQDPGLGLRLIYFSYDVKMKEKGDIPEGYSVSREKKERFSLILESASTNQTSMYLCASSFPHRGGGEKLFFGSGTQLSVL.

This clonotype was observed a handful of times. The J gene is TRBJ2-1, the V gene TRBV29-1; D not resolved. CDR3 length: 11 residues. Germline loops: CDR1 SQVTM, CDR2 ANQGSEA. V lost 3 bases to trimming and J lost 7 bases, with 7 bases between them. The DNA of the CDR3 is TGCAGCGTTGAGAGCCTTAATGAGCAGTTCTTC. It encodes CSVESLNEQFF.

The J gene is TRBJ2-1, the V gene TRBV3-1; a weak D match, TRBD2 (5 bases). This CDR3 spans 14 amino acids. V gave up 1 base and J gave up 5 bases, with 9 bases separating them. Germline CDR1 reads LGHDT; CDR2 reads YNNKEL (reference sequence). The CDR3 region has the DNA TGTGCCAGCAGCCAAGCGGGGTCTCACAATGAGCAGTTCTTC. Amino acid sequence: CASSQAGSHNEQFF.

This clonotype was counted a single time. V gene TRBV20-1 combines with J gene TRBJ2-3; 11 nucleotides match TRBD2. Germline assignment: CDR1 DFQATT and CDR2 SNEGSKA (reference sequence). CDR3 size: 17 residues. V trimming: 7 bases; J trimming: 4 bases; junction bases outside the gene matches: 16. CDR3 sequence reads: CSGIGPLAGGPPDTQYF. The CDR3 bases are TGCAGTGGAATAGGCCCGTTAGCGGGGGGGCCGCCAGATACGCAGTATTTT.

This sequence joins TRBV4-2 and TRBJ2-3; D gene ambiguous. Germline lookup yields CDR1 LGHNA and CDR2 YNFKEQ. CDR3 length: 15 residues. V lost 2 bases and J 2 bases, leaving 11 bases between the germline ends. Written as DNA, the CDR3 is TGTGCCAGCAGCCAACGAGACCCGACCACAGATACGCAGTATTTT. Its protein is CASSQRDPTTDTQYF.

The V gene is TRBV7-9, the J gene TRBJ2-5, with D possibly TRBD2 on 6 matching bases. The CDR3 covers 14 residues. Looked up from germline, CDR1 is SEHNR and CDR2 is FQNEAQ (reference sequence). Deletions cut 5 bases from V and 5 bases from J, with 15 bases between. The CDR3 spells CASSQELGGETQYF. The CDR3 nucleotides are TGTGCCAGCAGCCAGGAATTAGGAGGGGAGACCCAGTACTTC. The whole variable domain, remainder taken from reference TRBV7-9 and TRBJ2-5, is DTGVSQNPRHKITKRGQNVTFRCDPISEHNRLYWYRQTLGQGPEFLTYFQNEAQLEKSRLLSDRFSAERPKGSFSTLEIQRTEQGDSAMYLCASSQELGGETQYFGPGTRLLVL.

This clonotype was detected only a few times. The gene calls are TRBV20-1 and TRBJ2-3; 9 nucleotides agree with TRBD2. The germline V gene has CDR1 DFQATT and CDR2 SNEGSKA (reference sequence). This CDR3 comprises 15 residues. V lost 4 bases to trimming and J lost 3 bases; unmatched junction nucleotides: 8. The CDR3 protein is CSATRAGGLTDTQYF. The CDR3 nucleotides are TGCAGTGCTACGAGAGCGGGGGGACTGACAGATACGCAGTATTTT.

This clonotype was counted only a few times. The chain employs TRBV7-2 and TRBJ1-2, with TRBD1 as a possible D gene (6 bases). The CDR3 contains 14 residues. From germline, CDR1 is SGHTA and CDR2 FQGNSA. Deletions cut 6 bases from V and 4 bases from J, with 15 bases between. CDR3 amino acids: CASRPTGRGYGYTF. The CDR3 DNA reads TGTGCCAGCAGACCCACAGGGCGAGGCTATGGCTACACCTTC.

The rearrangement links TRBV20-1 to TRBJ2-3; 12 positions agree with TRBD2. In germline, CDR1 is DFQATT, CDR2 SNEGSKA (reference sequence). This CDR3 is 16 amino acids long. After removal of 3 bases from V and 4 bases from J, the junction contained 8 bases not matched to a gene. The CDR3, as DNA: TGCAGTGCTAGTCGTCTAGCGGGGGGGATATCAGATACGCAGTATTTT. It yields the protein CSASRLAGGISDTQYF.

The table lists this clonotype with a few counts. The CDR3 bases are TGTGCCAGTGTCCGGAGTACGGGCCTGGGAAACACCATATATTTT. Its protein is CASVRSTGLGNTIYF. The genes are TRBV6-1 and TRBJ1-3; D is uncertain. Trimming pared 9 bases from V and 4 bases from J, leaving 19 bases between. This CDR3 has 15 residues. The germline gives CDR1 MNHNS, CDR2 SASEGT.

The rearrangement links TRBV18 to TRBJ1-1, with a tentative D call TRBD1 (6 bases). The CDR3 sequence is 16 residues long. CDR1 is KGHSH and CDR2 is LQKENI in the germline V gene. V lost 2 bases and J 1 base, leaving 14 bases between the germline ends. The DNA for the CDR3 is TGTGCCAGCTCACCAGTACCTGGACAGACGAACACTGAAGCTTTCTTT. Amino acids: CASSPVPGQTNTEAFF. Full variable domain (missing parts from reference TRBV18 and TRBJ1-1): NAGVMQNPRHLVRRRGQEARLRCSPMKGHSHVYWYRQLPEEGLKFMVYLQKENIIDESGMPKERFSAEFPKEGPSILRIQQVVRGDSAAYFCASSPVPGQTNTEAFFGQGTRLTVV.

This clonotype was picked up a small number of times. The CDR3 sequence: CASSFSGAATNEKLFF. DNA of the CDR3: TGCGCCAGCAGCTTTTCTGGGGCTGCAACTAATGAAAAACTGTTTTTT. J is TRBJ1-4 and V is TRBV5-1; tentatively, D is TRBD1 (5 bases). V was shortened by 2 bases and J by 0 bases, with 11 bases between the two germline ends. The germline V gene has CDR1 SGHRS and CDR2 YFSETQ. This CDR3 has 16 residues.

This clonotype has a handful of counts. The genes are TRBV5-1 and TRBJ1-1; 8 bases match TRBD1. This CDR3 comprises 13 residues. V shed 3 bases, J shed 7 bases, and the junction held 5 bases outside the gene matches. Germline V lookup: CDR1 SGHRS, CDR2 YFSETQ. The CDR3 DNA reads TGCGCCAGCAGCTCCCGGGACAGGTTTGAAGCTTTCTTT. Protein product: CASSSRDRFEAFF.

This clonotype has only a few counts. The rearrangement uses TRBV12-3 or TRBV12-4 and TRBJ1-2; unclear D gene. The CDR3 extends over 14 amino acids. V was shortened by 3 bases and J by 4 bases, with 12 bases between the two germline ends. CDR3 sequence (DNA): TGTGCCAGCAGTTTGTCTCACACCGGCTATGGCTACACCTTC. Protein: CASSLSHTGYGYTF.

This clonotype was counted only a few times. V usage is TRBV15 and J usage is TRBJ1-2; 7 bases agree with TRBD1. With 1 base clipped from V and 4 bases from J, the junction kept 3 bases outside the gene matches. Germline loops: CDR1 LNHNV, CDR2 YYDKDF (reference sequence). This CDR3 contains 14 residues. CDR3 in DNA: TGTGCCACCAGCAGAGCGGGACAGTTCTATGGCTACACCTTC. This translates into CATSRAGQFYGYTF.